These 18 T cell receptor beta chains were all obtained from the same sample, sequenced in a study of spatial heterogeneity in lung cancer. Study conclusions and caveats: How many expanded intratumoral alpha and beta TCRs were present tracked the tumor mutation count, which was a count of nonsynonymous mutations.

Antigen specificity for these receptors is unknown. Time point denoted: sample taken at primary tumor resection. TCRdb redid the calling of the 5' RACE reads with MiXCR, one entry per CDR3 protein. This sample has about 15,000 distinct CDR3 sequences, with 7.3% found just once. This material consisted of lung tumor tissue, taken at surgery. Source of these receptors: a male donor with early-stage non-small cell lung cancer.

This clonotype was counted at least ten times. This chain uses TRBV30 with TRBJ1-1; possibly TRBD1 for D (5 bases). Deletions cut 0 bases from V and 1 base from J, with 12 bases between. The CDR3 extends over 15 amino acids. CDR1 is GTSNPN and CDR2 is SVGIG in the germline V gene (reference sequence). CDR3 DNA sequence: TGTGCCTGGAGTGTACCCGCAGGGTGGAACACTGAAGCTTTCTTT. As protein: CAWSVPAGWNTEAFF. Combining the CDR3 with reference TRBV30 and TRBJ1-1 gives the whole variable domain SQTIHQWPATLVQPVGSPLSLECTVEGTSNPNLYWYRQAAGRGLQLLFYSVGIGQISSEVPQNLSASRPQDRQFILSSKKLLLSDSGFYLCAWSVPAGWNTEAFFGQGTRLTVV.

This clonotype has ten or more counts. The chain combines TRBV5-1 with TRBJ1-2; 9 positions match TRBD1. Germline V gene data show CDR1 as SGHRS and CDR2 as YFSETQ. CDR3 length: 16 amino acids. V dropped 4 bases and J dropped 8; count of bases not matched to a gene: 15. CDR3 coding DNA: TGCGCCAGCAGCCTAGGACAGGGGAGAGGCCTTGACGGCTACACCTTC. This sequence encodes CASSLGQGRGLDGYTF. Looking up the rest from reference TRBV5-1 and TRBJ1-2 gives the full variable domain: KAGVTQTPRYLIKTRGQQVTLSCSPISGHRSVSWYQQTPGQGLQFLFEYFSETQRNKGNFPGRFSGRQFSNSRSEMNVSTLELGDSALYLCASSLGQGRGLDGYTFGSGTRLTVV.

The rearrangement uses TRBV7-3 and TRBJ2-3; possibly TRBD1 for D (6 bases). Germline CDR1 reads SGHTA; CDR2 reads FQGTGA. The ends were cut back, 5 bases at V and 5 bases at J, with 29 bases in the middle. This CDR3 spans 19 amino acids. CDR3 DNA sequence: TGTGCCAGCAGCGCATACCCGTCCCCACAGGGACGTAATGGAGATACGCAGTATTTT. This codes for CASSAYPSPQGRNGDTQYF.

This clonotype was seen ten or more times. The V gene is TRBV3-1, the J gene TRBJ2-7; D unclear. CDR3 length equals 12 residues. V lost 1 base and J 2 bases, leaving 3 bases between the germline ends. Germline lookup yields CDR1 LGHDT and CDR2 YNNKEL (reference sequence). CDR3 amino acids: CASSQGPYEQYF. The DNA for the CDR3 is TGTGCCAGCAGCCAAGGACCCTACGAGCAGTACTTC.

This clonotype was found many times. This chain links TRBV6-5 with TRBJ2-1, with D hard to call. The CDR3 spans 16 residues. Germline loops: CDR1 MNHEY, CDR2 SVGAGI. Trimming cost V 0 bases and J 0 bases, with 9 bases left between them. As DNA, the CDR3 is TGTGCCAGCAGTTACTCAGGGTTTGGCTCCTACAATGAGCAGTTCTTC. This gives the protein CASSYSGFGSYNEQFF.

This clonotype was seen more than once but under ten times. This sequence joins TRBV12-3 or TRBV12-4 and TRBJ2-4; D call uncertain. This CDR3 contains 13 residues. Trimming cost V 8 bases and J 1 base, with 9 bases left between them. The CDR3 is CASSITAKNIQYF. The DNA of the CDR3 is TGTGCCAGCTCAATTACTGCCAAAAACATTCAGTACTTC.

This clonotype was detected many times. The rearrangement uses TRBV7-2 and TRBJ1-5; 8 bases fit TRBD1. CDR3 length: 14 residues. V was pared by 6 bases and J by 4 bases, with 5 bases of the junction left unmatched. In germline, CDR1 is SGHTA, CDR2 FQGNSA. CDR3 nucleotides: TGTGCCAGCAGTCCAGGGGGCACGAATCAGCCCCAGCATTTT. Translating gives CASSPGGTNQPQHF.

This clonotype was picked up a small number of times. The chain links TRBV7-2 to TRBJ2-1, with 9 positions matching TRBD2. The germline V gene has CDR1 SGHTA and CDR2 FQGNSA. The CDR3 contains 13 residues. V gave up 4 bases and J gave up 13 bases; unmatched junction bases: 8. The chain's CDR3 is CASSSQREAHQFF. Here the CDR3 DNA reads TGTGCCAGCAGCTCGCAGCGGGAGGCCCACCAGTTCTTC. Full variable domain (missing parts from reference TRBV7-2 and TRBJ2-1): GAGVSQSPSNKVTEKGKDVELRCDPISGHTALYWYRQSLGQGLEFLIYFQGNSAPDKSGLPSDRFSAERTGGSVSTLTIQRTQQEDSAVYLCASSSQREAHQFFGPGTRLTVL.

This clonotype came up many times. This sequence joins TRBV10-1 and TRBJ2-1; the D gene is possibly TRBD2 (5 bases). V gave up 5 bases and J gave up 2 bases, with 13 bases separating them. From germline, CDR1 is WNHNN and CDR2 SYGVQD (reference sequence). CDR3 length equals 15 residues. CDR3 in amino acids: CASSPGLIPYNEQFF. The CDR3 DNA is TGCGCCAGCAGTCCGGGATTAATCCCCTACAATGAGCAGTTCTTC.

This clonotype is labeled medium-sized. The chain carries TRBV29-1 and TRBJ1-5; possible D gene TRBD1, 5 bases. Between the trimmed V and J ends, which lost 7 bases and 8 bases, there was a span of 18 bases. Germline-derived CDR1 and CDR2 are SQVTM and ANQGSEA. The CDR3 is 13 residues long. DNA for the CDR3: TGCAGCGCGGCGGCGACAGAAGGGAAGCCCCAGCATTTT. It encodes CSAAATEGKPQHF.

In its sample, this clonotype was seen a few times. The chain links TRBV6-5 to TRBJ2-7, with 9 bases fitting TRBD1. The CDR3 has 14 residues. Germline CDR1 reads MNHEY; CDR2 reads SVGAGI. The ends lost 6 bases at V and 7 bases at J; junction bases unmatched: 10. The CDR3 bases are TGTGCCAGCAGAAGACAGGGGGGAAGAGGAGAGCAGTACGTC. Translating gives CASRRQGGRGEQYV.

The J gene is TRBJ1-4, the V gene TRBV20-1, with D hard to call. V was shortened by 3 bases and J by 5 bases, with 10 bases between the two germline ends. The CDR3 runs 13 residues. Germline V CDR1 and CDR2: DFQATT, SNEGSKA (reference sequence). The CDR3 here is CSARRAGNEKLFF. DNA for the CDR3: TGCAGTGCTAGGAGGGCCGGGAATGAAAAACTGTTTTTT.

This chain links TRBV7-2 with TRBJ2-5; 11 positions agree with TRBD1. The CDR3 extends over 16 amino acids. Trimming took 4 bases from V and 5 from J; bases not matched to a gene: 9. Germline CDR1 reads SGHTA; CDR2 reads FQGNSA. The CDR3 reads CASSSTRTGGQETQYF. CDR3 DNA: TGTGCCAGCAGCTCAACTCGGACAGGGGGCCAGGAGACCCAGTACTTC.

This clonotype occurred a few times. This chain links TRBV12-3 or TRBV12-4 with TRBJ2-2, with D tentatively TRBD2 (5 bases). V was trimmed by 5 bases and J by 5 bases, leaving 9 bases between them. There are 13 residues in the CDR3. In nucleotides, the CDR3 is TGTGCCAGCAGTCTACTAGATACCGGGGAGCTGTTTTTT. This encodes CASSLLDTGELFF.

This clonotype has at least ten counts. The V and J genes are TRBV10-3 and TRBJ2-7, with D tentatively TRBD1 (6 bases). This CDR3 is built from 13 residues. The V end lost 5 bases, the J end lost 3 bases, and 11 bases lay between the germline ends. Germline V lookup: CDR1 ENHRY, CDR2 SYGVKD. The CDR3 DNA sequence: TGTGCCATCAGTCTAGAACAGGGCTACGAGCAGTACGTC. This codes for CAISLEQGYEQYV.

This chain uses TRBV20-1 with TRBJ2-3; D may correspond to TRBD1 or TRBD2 (5 bases each). The CDR3 covers 13 residues. The germline V and J ends were trimmed by 4 bases and 6 bases, with 14 bases remaining between them. The germline V gene has CDR1 DFQATT and CDR2 SNEGSKA (reference sequence). The CDR3: CSANQAGADTQYF. In DNA, the CDR3 is TGCAGTGCTAACCAGGCCGGGGCGGATACGCAGTATTTT.

This sequence joins TRBV5-1 and TRBJ2-5; D remains unclear. Germline V gene sequence: CDR1 SGHRS, CDR2 YFSETQ. Trimming left V 2 bases short and J 5 bases short, with 4 bases between. CDR3 length equals 11 residues. CDR3 residues: CASSLTETQYF. The CDR3 nucleotides read TGCGCCAGCAGCTTAACGGAGACCCAGTACTTC.

This clonotype is medium-sized in the sample. V and J are TRBV9 and TRBJ2-7; 7 nucleotides line up with TRBD2. V shed 2 bases, J shed 0 bases, and the junction held 5 bases outside the gene matches. The CDR3 covers 15 residues. CDR1 is SGDLS and CDR2 is YYNGEE in the germline V gene. This CDR3 reads CASSVGGLPSYEQYF. DNA for the CDR3: TGTGCCAGCAGCGTCGGGGGACTACCCTCCTACGAGCAGTACTTC.